This T cell receptor (beta chain) was identified during a study of post-analysis software for immune sequencing data. Study outcomes and limitations: Patients had higher frequencies than controls of a handful of TRBV segments, including TRBV5-6, TRBV5-1 and TRBV20-1.

cDNA libraries for TCR beta contained unique molecular identifiers. From the PCR reads, TCRdb called clonotypes with MiXCR, one entry per CDR3 protein. The repertoire has some 260,000 distinct CDR3 sequences, about 40% of them found once; the top ten carry around 5%. Per germline, CDR1 LNHDA and CDR2 SQIVND (reference sequence). This CDR3 is built from 15 residues. J lost 4 bases, V lost 6 bases, and 8 bases had no gene match. Details on this clonotype: The antigen remains unidentified.

Input material: blood. This chain links TRBV19 with TRBJ1-4, with 7 bases that match TRBD1. The receptor comes from a girl aged 10 to 17 with multiple sclerosis. The CDR3 reads CASRSSGGGNEKLFF. CDR3 sequence (DNA): TGTGCCAGTAGGAGCTCAGGGGGAGGTAATGAAAAACTGTTTTTT. Full variable domain (rest looked up from reference TRBV19 and TRBJ1-4): DGGITQSPKYLFRKEGQNVTLSCEQNLNHDAMYWYRQDPGQGLRLIYYSQIVNDFQKGDIAEGYSVSREKKESFPLTVTSAQKNPTAFYLCASRSSGGGNEKLFFGSGTQLSVL.